This T cell receptor beta chain emerged from a study of shared clonotypes between healthy human individuals. Background on the study: CD8 memory received one plate per donor, CD8 naive two, CD4 memory three and CD4 naive three.

The study, taken as a whole, reports: Non-shared clonotypes were found to have lower generation probabilities than the clonotypes that were shared by all four of the sorted-subset donors. Among several donors, 4.5% to 5.5% of naive CD4 clonotypes were found in common.

This CDR3 region has 16 residues. Germline V gene sequence: CDR1 LNHNV, CDR2 YYDKDF (reference sequence). With 1 base removed from V and 4 bases from J, the gap between germline ends came to 14 bases. About this clone itself: What it recognizes is unknown.

Every subset's genomic DNA went evenly onto several immunoSEQ plates. Libraries were prepared by immunoSEQ multiplex PCR; TCRdb keeps only in-frame clonotypes and omits some of them. Of some 2,100,000 clones detected, under 95% appear once; the ten largest clones hold around 1.7%. Naive CD8 cells lacked CD45RO, underwent positive selection for CCR7 and left out terminally differentiated effector memory CD45RA+ cells. Sequencing was done on a sample of naive CD8+ T cells from PBMCs. V and J are TRBV15 and TRBJ1-5; D uncertain. The receptor comes from a man in his late teens or twenties in good health. Some clones in this sample may be carry-over from other donors' samples. The CDR3 DNA sequence: TGTGCCACCAGCAGAGGGCTTGCTGGGCGGAATCAGCCCCAGCATTTT. Its protein is CATSRGLAGRNQPQHF. The full variable domain, with the rest looked up from reference TRBV15 and TRBJ1-5, is DAMVIQNPRYQVTQFGKPVTLSCSQTLNHNVMYWYQQKSSQAPKLLFHYYDKDFNNEADTPDNFQSRRPNTSFCFLDIRSPGLGDTAMYLCATSRGLAGRNQPQHFGDGTRLSIL.